The 12 T cell receptor beta chains below all came from one sample that was sequenced in a study of cytomegalovirus exposure and HLA in healthy donors. 60 Vbeta and 13 Jbeta primers were used in PCR. TCRdb keeps only in-frame clones here, not all; method: immunoSEQ multiplex PCR. The sample includes about 140,000 clones, 60% to 85% of them seen just once. Sequencing input: PBMCs. The receptors originated from a man aged 18 to 29 in good health and CMV-seronegative.

The chain recombines TRBV7-2 with TRBJ1-3; 7 nucleotides line up with TRBD1. This CDR3 has 15 amino acids. Germline V gene lookup returns CDR1 SGHTA and CDR2 FQGNSA. After removal of 5 bases from V and 0 bases from J, the junction contained 4 bases not matched to a gene. This CDR3 is CASSPGTDSGNTIYF. As DNA, the CDR3 is TGTGCCAGCAGCCCCGGGACAGACTCTGGAAACACCATATATTTT.

The rearrangement uses TRBV27 and TRBJ1-2; 9 positions match TRBD1. With 0 bases clipped from V and 5 bases from J, the junction kept 4 bases outside the gene matches. The CDR3 has 15 amino acids. Germline V gives CDR1 MNHEY, CDR2 SMNVEV (reference sequence). The DNA of the CDR3 is TGTGCCAGCAGTTTATCACAGGGGGCAGGGTATGGCTACACCTTC. This encodes CASSLSQGAGYGYTF.

In its sample, this clone was seen many times. The chain combines TRBV6-1 with TRBJ2-7, with D possibly matching TRBD2 (5 bases). Germline CDR1 and CDR2: MNHNS and SASEGT. CDR3 length: 14 amino acids. Trimming left V 3 bases short and J 6 bases short, with 15 bases between. The CDR3 spells CASSDGRGIGEQYF. The CDR3 DNA follows: TGTGCCAGCAGTGACGGGCGAGGGATAGGCGAGCAGTACTTC.

This chain joins TRBV6-1 and TRBJ2-5, with D possibly TRBD2 on 5 matching bases. Germline assignment: CDR1 MNHNS and CDR2 SASEGT. The CDR3 sequence is 13 residues long. Trimming cost V 7 bases and J 2 bases, with 11 bases left between them. The CDR3 DNA is TGTGCCAGCAAGAATTCGGGGCAAGAGACCCAGTACTTC. Protein product: CASKNSGQETQYF.

The V call is TRBV30, the J call TRBJ2-7; possible D gene TRBD2, 6 bases. The germline V gene has CDR1 GTSNPN and CDR2 SVGIG (reference sequence). With 5 bases removed from V and 4 bases from J, the gap between germline ends came to 9 bases. The CDR3 length is 11 residues. CDR3 bases: TGTGCCTGGGGCAGCGGGTACGAGCAGTACTTC. It yields the protein CAWGSGYEQYF.

The chain uses TRBV10-3 and TRBJ1-3; D remains ambiguous. The CDR3 totals 15 residues. Trimming removed 4 bases at V and 0 bases at J, with 10 bases between. Germline V gives CDR1 ENHRY, CDR2 SYGVKD. The CDR3 DNA reads as TGTGCCATCAGTGGCATGGGCAGCTCTGGAAACACCATATATTTT. It encodes CAISGMGSSGNTIYF.

This clone occurred a few times. The rearrangement uses TRBV25-1 and TRBJ1-1; D perhaps matches TRBD1 (6 bases). Per germline, CDR1 MGHDK and CDR2 SYGVNS. V was shortened by 1 base and J by 5 bases, with 11 bases between the two germline ends. This CDR3 spans 14 amino acids. The CDR3 loop is CASSELNRVTEAFF. The CDR3 DNA follows: TGTGCCAGCAGTGAATTAAACAGGGTGACTGAAGCTTTCTTT.

This clone was recorded a few times. This rearrangement joins TRBV6-5 to TRBJ1-1, with unresolved D. CDR1 and CDR2 from the germline V gene are MNHEY and SVGAGI. V gave up 4 bases and J gave up 6 bases, with 12 bases separating them. The CDR3 totals 13 residues. CDR3 residues: CASSFVYGAEAFF. The CDR3 DNA reads as TGTGCCAGCAGTTTCGTGTACGGTGCTGAAGCTTTCTTT.

The rearrangement uses TRBV4-1 and TRBJ1-2, with a tentative D call TRBD1 (6 bases). Germline V gene sequence: CDR1 MGHRA, CDR2 YSYEKL. Trimming took 0 bases from V and 4 from J, leaving 18 bases between them. The CDR3 loop spans 17 amino acids. CDR3 region: CASSQEIVSGQTYGYTF. The CDR3 DNA follows: TGCGCCAGCAGCCAAGAGATTGTAAGTGGACAGACCTATGGCTACACCTTC.

The chain combines TRBV10-3 with TRBJ1-5; TRBD1 is a possible D gene (5 bases). The CDR3 runs to 16 residues. Trimming pared 5 bases from V and 2 bases from J, leaving 16 bases between. CDR1 is ENHRY and CDR2 is SYGVKD in the germline V gene. The CDR3 loop reads CAISNGAGPGNQPQHF. CDR3 bases: TGTGCCATCAGTAATGGTGCAGGGCCTGGCAATCAGCCCCAGCATTTT.

The chain uses TRBV5-1 and TRBJ2-7; 7 bases match TRBD1. Germline lookup yields CDR1 SGHRS and CDR2 YFSETQ. CDR3 size: 19 residues. The V gene end was trimmed by 0 bases and the J gene end by 0 bases; junction bases not matched to a gene: 15. The CDR3 here is CASSLAGDAGTANSYEQYF. For the CDR3, the DNA is TGCGCCAGCAGCTTGGCCGGGGATGCAGGGACAGCGAACTCCTACGAGCAGTACTTC.

This clone came up a few times. The chain uses TRBV11-2 and TRBJ1-1; D unresolved. Germline V CDR1 and CDR2: SGHAT, FQNNGV. Deletions cut 6 bases from V and 0 bases from J, with 8 bases between. The CDR3 is 13 residues long. The CDR3 DNA follows: TGTGCCAGCAGGCGATTACTGAACACTGAAGCTTTCTTT. This translates into CASRRLLNTEAFF.